Described below is a single TCR beta chain sequence and its context. These data originate in a study of blood T cell repertoires in COVID-19. Whole-study context: Specimens from acute and convalescent COVID-19 originated in the United States, Italy and Spain.

How the authors handled the data: Amplified reference gene primers provided the basis for estimating nucleated cell counts. The assay was immunoSEQ multiplex PCR, and TCRdb's table has in-frame clones only and misses some. V and J calls and clone size are given by that table; D and trimming were obtained from the DNA. The sample records approximately 240,000 clones, approximately 80% being singletons. Per the germline V gene, CDR1 is SQVTM and CDR2 is ANQGSEA. This CDR3 is built from 13 residues. V gave up 6 bases and J gave up 5 bases; unmatched junction bases: 7. The origin of this receptor is a woman over 75 with active or convalescent COVID-19. The rearrangement joins TRBV29-1 to TRBJ2-7; 10 bases fit TRBD1. The sequenced sample consisted of peripheral blood. The CDR3 DNA reads as TGCAGCGTGGCGGGGGGACAGGGGAACGAGCAGTACTTC. Its translation: CSVAGGQGNEQYF.